This record concerns one T cell receptor beta chain sequence. TCRdb keeps only in-frame clones here, not all; method: immunoSEQ multiplex PCR. The sample includes fewer than 450,000 clones, around 87% of them seen just once. The sample is drawn from a study of blood T cell repertoires in COVID-19. This CDR3 comprises 15 residues. Trimming cost V 6 bases and J 6 bases; bases outside gene matches: 13. Germline V gives CDR1 KGHSH, CDR2 LQKENI. The chain combines TRBV18 with TRBJ2-7; 8 positions agree with TRBD2. The sample comprised peripheral blood. The sequence derives from a woman between 45 and 60 years old with COVID-19, enrolled during active disease. Here the CDR3 DNA reads TGTGCCAGCTCGTCCTCGAGCGGGGGTGTCTCCGAGCAGTACTTC. It translates to CASSSSSGGVSEQYF.